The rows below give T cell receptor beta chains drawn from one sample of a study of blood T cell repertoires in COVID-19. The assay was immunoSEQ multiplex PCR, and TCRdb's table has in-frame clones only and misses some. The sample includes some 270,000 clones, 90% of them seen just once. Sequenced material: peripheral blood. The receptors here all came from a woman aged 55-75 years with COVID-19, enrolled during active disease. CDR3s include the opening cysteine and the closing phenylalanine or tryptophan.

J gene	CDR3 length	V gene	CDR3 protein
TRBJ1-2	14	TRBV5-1	CASSLAGESYGYTF
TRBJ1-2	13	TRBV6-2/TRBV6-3	CASTPTANYGYTF
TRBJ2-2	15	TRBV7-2	CASSLGGLPTGELFF
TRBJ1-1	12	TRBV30	CAWKDAGAEAFF
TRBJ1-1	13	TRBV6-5	CASSYLANTEAFF
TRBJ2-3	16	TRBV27	CASSSGTSGSTDTQYF
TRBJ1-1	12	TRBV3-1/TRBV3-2	CASKRVNTEAFF
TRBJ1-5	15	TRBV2	CASSSTGAFNQPQHF
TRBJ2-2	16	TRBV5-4	CASRPGLAENTGELFF
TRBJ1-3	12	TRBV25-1	CASQVSGNTIYF
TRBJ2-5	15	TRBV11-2	CASTQGASGGETQYF
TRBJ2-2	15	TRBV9	CASSLSGGKAGELFF
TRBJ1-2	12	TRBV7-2	CASSSVFYGYTF
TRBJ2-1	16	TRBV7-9	CASSLVGSDLRNEQFF
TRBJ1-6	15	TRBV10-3	CAISDRTAENSPLHF
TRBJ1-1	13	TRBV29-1	CSARTGRNTEAFF
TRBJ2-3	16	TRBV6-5	CASSYGGGHGQDTQYF
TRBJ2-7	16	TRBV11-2	CASSLVSGTAAYEQYF
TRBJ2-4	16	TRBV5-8	CASSPSDRGGKNIQYF
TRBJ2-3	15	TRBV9	CASSVRSGGGDTQYF